One T cell receptor beta chain is described in this entry. The antigen is not known. Given a much more abundant clone one base away, this may be a read error. Via MiXCR, TCRdb re-called the reads, giving one row per CDR3 protein. The table includes 110,000 to 150,000 distinct CDR3 sequences, 5.5% to 7% detected once. The sample originates from a study of T cell repertoires in cytomegalovirus infection. Study-level background: Public TCR beta signature analysis indicated the presence of both CMV infection and matching HLA type. Study-level results: Totalled public TCR beta family frequency picked out people who carried CMV plus the relevant HLA. Ex vivo, HLA-C-restricted CMV-specific TCR beta clonotypes prevailed over the rest of the response.

CDR3 size: 15 residues. Trimming shortened V by 6 bases and J by 3 bases, and 13 bases separated the two germline ends. Germline V CDR1 and CDR2: SGHKS, YYEKEE (reference sequence). The V gene is TRBV5-5, the J gene TRBJ1-6; possibly TRBD1 for D (6 bases). The sequence derives from a human donor in good health (CMV status not recorded). Some clones in this sample may be carry-over from other donors' samples. Sequenced: PBMCs. Here the CDR3 reads CASNLRTDYNSPLHF. In DNA form, the CDR3 reads TGTGCCAGCAACCTCCGGACAGACTATAATTCACCCCTCCACTTT.